This T cell receptor (beta chain) was observed in a study of blood T cell repertoires in COVID-19. Study summary: Researchers got acute and convalescent COVID-19 samples from the United States, Italy and Spain. T cells, B-cell-depleted T cells, or PBMCs provided the cDNA or gDNA that served as material.

The V gene's germline CDR1 is SEHNR and CDR2 FQNEAQ (reference sequence). Trimming removed 7 bases from V and 2 bases from J, with 17 bases in between. The CDR3 totals 15 residues. Assay used: immunoSEQ multiplex PCR; TCRdb lists only in-frame clones, some missing. The sample yields approximately 340,000 clones, 87% seen once. Seattle cases were enrolled at active infection and followed longitudinally. Material for sequencing was peripheral blood. This receptor was obtained from a young man with COVID-19, enrolled during active disease. The chain links TRBV7-9 to TRBJ1-1; perhaps TRBD1 as D (5 bases). CDR3 amino acids: CASTSRGGDNTEAFF. The CDR3 nucleotides are TGTGCCAGCACCTCCCGGGGAGGGGATAACACTGAAGCTTTCTTT. Using reference TRBV7-9 and TRBJ1-1 for the parts outside the CDR3, the full variable domain is DTGVSQNPRHKITKRGQNVTFRCDPISEHNRLYWYRQTLGQGPEFLTYFQNEAQLEKSRLLSDRFSAERPKGSFSTLEIQRTEQGDSAMYLCASTSRGGDNTEAFFGQGTRLTVV.